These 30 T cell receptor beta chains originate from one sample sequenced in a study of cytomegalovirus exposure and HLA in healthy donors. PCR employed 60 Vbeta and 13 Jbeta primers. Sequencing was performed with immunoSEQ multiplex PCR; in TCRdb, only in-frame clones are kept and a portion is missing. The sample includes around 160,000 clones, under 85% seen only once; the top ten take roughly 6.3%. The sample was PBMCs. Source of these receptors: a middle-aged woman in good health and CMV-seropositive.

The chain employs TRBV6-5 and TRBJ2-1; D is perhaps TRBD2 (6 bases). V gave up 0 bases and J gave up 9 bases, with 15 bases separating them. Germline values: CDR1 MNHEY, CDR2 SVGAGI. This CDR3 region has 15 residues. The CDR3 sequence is CASSYSPSVGSEQFF. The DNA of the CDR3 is TGTGCCAGCAGTTACTCCCCTAGCGTCGGAAGTGAGCAGTTCTTC.

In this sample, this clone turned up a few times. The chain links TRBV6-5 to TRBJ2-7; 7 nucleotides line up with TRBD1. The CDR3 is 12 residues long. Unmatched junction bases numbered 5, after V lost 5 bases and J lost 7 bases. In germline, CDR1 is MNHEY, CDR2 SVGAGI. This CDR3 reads CASSRTGLEQYF. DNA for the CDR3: TGTGCCAGCAGTCGGACAGGCTTAGAGCAGTACTTC.

Here the CDR3 reads CASSLDLAGFEQYF. The CDR3 DNA sequence: TGTGCCAGCAGCTTAGACCTAGCGGGGTTCGAGCAGTACTTC. The chain links TRBV11-2 to TRBJ2-7; 9 bases agree with TRBD2. The V and J ends lost 0 bases and 6 bases, in that order; junction bases with no gene match: 3. The V gene's germline CDR1 is SGHAT and CDR2 FQNNGV. CDR3 length: 14 amino acids.

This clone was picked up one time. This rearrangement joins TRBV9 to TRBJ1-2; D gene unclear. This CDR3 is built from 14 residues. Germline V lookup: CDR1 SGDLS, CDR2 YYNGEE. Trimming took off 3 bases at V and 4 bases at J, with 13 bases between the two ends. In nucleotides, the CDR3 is TGTGCCAGCAGCGGGGTCAGCGGCTTCTATGGCTACACCTTC. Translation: CASSGVSGFYGYTF.

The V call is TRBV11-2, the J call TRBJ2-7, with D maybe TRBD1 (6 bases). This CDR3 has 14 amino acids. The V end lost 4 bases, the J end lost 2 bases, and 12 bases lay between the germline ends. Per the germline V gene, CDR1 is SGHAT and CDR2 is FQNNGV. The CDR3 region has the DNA TGTGCCAGCAGCTCGACCGGGACAACCTACGAGCAGTACTTC. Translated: CASSSTGTTYEQYF.

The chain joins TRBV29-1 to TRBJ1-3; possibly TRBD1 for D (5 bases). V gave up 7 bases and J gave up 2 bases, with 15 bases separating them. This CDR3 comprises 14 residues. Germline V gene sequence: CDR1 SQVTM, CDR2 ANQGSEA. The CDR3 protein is CSARSGVAGNTIYF. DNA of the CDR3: TGCAGCGCCCGGTCGGGGGTGGCTGGAAACACCATATATTTT. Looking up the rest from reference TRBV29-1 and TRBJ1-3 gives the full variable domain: SAVISQKPSRDICQRGTSLTIQCQVDSQVTMMFWYRQQPGQSLTLIATANQGSEATYESGFVIDKFPISRPNLTFSTLTVSNMSPEDSSIYLCSARSGVAGNTIYFGEGSWLTVV.

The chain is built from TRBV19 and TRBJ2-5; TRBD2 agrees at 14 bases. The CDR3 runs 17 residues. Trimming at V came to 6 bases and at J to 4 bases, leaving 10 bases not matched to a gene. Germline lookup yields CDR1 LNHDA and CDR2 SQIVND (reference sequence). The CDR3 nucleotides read TGTGCCAGTAGCACGGGACTAGCGGGGGCAAACAGAGAGACCCAGTACTTC. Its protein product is CASSTGLAGANRETQYF.

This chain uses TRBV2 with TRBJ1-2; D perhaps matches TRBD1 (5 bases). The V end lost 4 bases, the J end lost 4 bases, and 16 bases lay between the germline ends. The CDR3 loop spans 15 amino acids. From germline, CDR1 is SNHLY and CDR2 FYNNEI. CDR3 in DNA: TGTGCCAGCAGTGTTGAAGGGGCACGAGGCTATGGCTACACCTTC. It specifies CASSVEGARGYGYTF.

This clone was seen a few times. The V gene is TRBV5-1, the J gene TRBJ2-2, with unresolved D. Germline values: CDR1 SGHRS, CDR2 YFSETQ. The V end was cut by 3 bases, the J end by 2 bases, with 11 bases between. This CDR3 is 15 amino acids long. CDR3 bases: TGCGCCAGCAGCTCGACATATCTTAACACCGGGGAGCTGTTTTTT. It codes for CASSSTYLNTGELFF. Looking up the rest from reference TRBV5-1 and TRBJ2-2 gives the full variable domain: KAGVTQTPRYLIKTRGQQVTLSCSPISGHRSVSWYQQTPGQGLQFLFEYFSETQRNKGNFPGRFSGRQFSNSRSEMNVSTLELGDSALYLCASSSTYLNTGELFFGEGSRLTVL.

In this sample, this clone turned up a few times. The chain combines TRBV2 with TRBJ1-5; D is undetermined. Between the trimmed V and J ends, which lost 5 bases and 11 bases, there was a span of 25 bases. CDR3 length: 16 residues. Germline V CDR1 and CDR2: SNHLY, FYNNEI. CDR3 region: CASSPNFRAGIGTQHF. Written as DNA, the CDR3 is TGTGCCAGCAGTCCCAACTTCCGGGCCGGCATCGGGACCCAGCATTTT.

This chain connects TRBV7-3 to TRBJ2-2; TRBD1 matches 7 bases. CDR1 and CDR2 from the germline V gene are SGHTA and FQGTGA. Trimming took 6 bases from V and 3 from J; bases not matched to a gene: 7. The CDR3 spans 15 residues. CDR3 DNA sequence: TGTGCCAGCAGTCGGGACAGTTCCGACACCGGGGAGCTGTTTTTT. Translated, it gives CASSRDSSDTGELFF.

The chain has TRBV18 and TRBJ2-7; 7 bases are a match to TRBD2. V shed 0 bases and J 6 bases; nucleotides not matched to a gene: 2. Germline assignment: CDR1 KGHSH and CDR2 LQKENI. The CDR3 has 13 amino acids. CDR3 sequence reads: CASSPPGGFEQYF. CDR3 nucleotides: TGTGCCAGCTCACCACCGGGAGGGTTCGAGCAGTACTTC.

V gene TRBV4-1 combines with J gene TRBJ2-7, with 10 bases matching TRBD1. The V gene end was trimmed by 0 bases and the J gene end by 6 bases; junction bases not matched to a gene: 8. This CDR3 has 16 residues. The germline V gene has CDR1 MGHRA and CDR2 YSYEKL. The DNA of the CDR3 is TGCGCCAGCAGCCAAGAACTTGACAGGGGGCGACGCGAGCAGTACTTC. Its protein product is CASSQELDRGRREQYF.

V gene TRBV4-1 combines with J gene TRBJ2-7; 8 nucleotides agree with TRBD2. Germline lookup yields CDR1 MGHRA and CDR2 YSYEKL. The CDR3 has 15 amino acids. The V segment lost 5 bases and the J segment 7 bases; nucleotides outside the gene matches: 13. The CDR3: CASSKIAGFGKEQYF. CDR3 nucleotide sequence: TGCGCCAGCAGCAAGATAGCGGGGTTCGGAAAGGAGCAGTACTTC.

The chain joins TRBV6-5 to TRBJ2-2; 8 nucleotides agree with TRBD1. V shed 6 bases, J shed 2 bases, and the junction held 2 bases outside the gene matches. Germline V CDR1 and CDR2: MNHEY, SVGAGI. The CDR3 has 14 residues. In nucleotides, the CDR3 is TGTGCCAGCAGGGGACAGGCAAACACCGGGGAGCTGTTTTTT. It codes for CASRGQANTGELFF.

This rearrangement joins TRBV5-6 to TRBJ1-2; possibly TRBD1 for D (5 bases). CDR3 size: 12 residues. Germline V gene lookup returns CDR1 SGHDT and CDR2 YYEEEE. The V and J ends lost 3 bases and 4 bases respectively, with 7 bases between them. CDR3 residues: CASSSTAYGYTF. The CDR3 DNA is TGTGCCAGCAGCTCGACAGCCTATGGCTACACCTTC.

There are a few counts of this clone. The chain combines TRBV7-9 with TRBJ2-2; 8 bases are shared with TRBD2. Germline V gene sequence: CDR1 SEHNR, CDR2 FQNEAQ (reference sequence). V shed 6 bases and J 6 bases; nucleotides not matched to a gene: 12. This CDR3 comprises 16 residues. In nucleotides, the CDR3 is TGTGCCAGCAGTCCTAGCGGGCAAGGCGGGGCCGGGGAGCTGTTTTTT. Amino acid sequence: CASSPSGQGGAGELFF. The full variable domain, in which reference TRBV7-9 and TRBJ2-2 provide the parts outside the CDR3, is DTGVSQNPRHKITKRGQNVTFRCDPISEHNRLYWYRQTLGQGPEFLTYFQNEAQLEKSRLLSDRFSAERPKGSFSTLEIQRTEQGDSAMYLCASSPSGQGGAGELFFGEGSRLTVL.

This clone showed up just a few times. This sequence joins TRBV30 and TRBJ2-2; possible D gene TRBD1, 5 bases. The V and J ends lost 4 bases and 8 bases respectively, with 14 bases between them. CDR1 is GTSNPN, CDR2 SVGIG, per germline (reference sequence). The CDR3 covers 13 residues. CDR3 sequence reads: CAWNRQGAGELFF. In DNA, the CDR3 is TGTGCCTGGAATAGGCAGGGTGCAGGGGAGCTGTTTTTT.

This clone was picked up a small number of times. The CDR3: CASSDRNSYEQYF. The CDR3 nucleotides are TGTGCCAGCAGCGACAGGAACTCCTACGAGCAGTACTTC. This rearrangement joins TRBV7-9 to TRBJ2-7; D is perhaps TRBD1 (6 bases). Germline CDR1 and CDR2: SEHNR and FQNEAQ (reference sequence). The CDR3 loop spans 13 amino acids. V was shortened by 5 bases and J by 0 bases, with 8 bases between the two germline ends.

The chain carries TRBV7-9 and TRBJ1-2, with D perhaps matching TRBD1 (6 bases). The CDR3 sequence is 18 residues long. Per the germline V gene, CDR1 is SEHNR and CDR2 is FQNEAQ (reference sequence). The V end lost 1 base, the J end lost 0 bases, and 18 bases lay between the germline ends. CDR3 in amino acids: CASSLGQVLPSTNYGYTF. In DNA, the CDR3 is TGTGCCAGCAGCTTAGGACAGGTTCTACCCTCCACTAACTATGGCTACACCTTC.

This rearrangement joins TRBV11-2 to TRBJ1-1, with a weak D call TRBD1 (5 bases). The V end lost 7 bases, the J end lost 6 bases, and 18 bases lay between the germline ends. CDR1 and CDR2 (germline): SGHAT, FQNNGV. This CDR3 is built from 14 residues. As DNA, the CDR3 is TGTGCCAGCACCCAGGGAAGGGGTAGTGCTGAAGCTTTCTTT. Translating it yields CASTQGRGSAEAFF.

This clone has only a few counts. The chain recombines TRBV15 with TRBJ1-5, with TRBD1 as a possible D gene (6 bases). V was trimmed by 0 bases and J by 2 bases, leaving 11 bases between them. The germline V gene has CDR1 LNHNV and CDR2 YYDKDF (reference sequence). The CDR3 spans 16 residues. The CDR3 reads CATSRDLAGGNQPQHF. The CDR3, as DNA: TGTGCCACCAGCAGAGATTTGGCAGGGGGCAATCAGCCCCAGCATTTT.

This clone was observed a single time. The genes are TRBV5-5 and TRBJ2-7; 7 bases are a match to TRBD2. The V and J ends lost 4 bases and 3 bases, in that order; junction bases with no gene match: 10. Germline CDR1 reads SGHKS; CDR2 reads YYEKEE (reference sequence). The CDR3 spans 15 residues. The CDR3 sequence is CASSPQLAAFYEQYF. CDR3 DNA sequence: TGTGCCAGCAGCCCCCAGCTAGCGGCTTTCTACGAGCAGTACTTC.

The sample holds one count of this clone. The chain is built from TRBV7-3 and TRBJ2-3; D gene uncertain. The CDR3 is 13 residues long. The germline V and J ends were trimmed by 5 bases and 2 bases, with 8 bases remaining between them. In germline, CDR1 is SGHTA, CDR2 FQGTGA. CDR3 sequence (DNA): TGTGCCAGCAGCACATACAACACAGATACGCAGTATTTT. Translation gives CASSTYNTDTQYF.

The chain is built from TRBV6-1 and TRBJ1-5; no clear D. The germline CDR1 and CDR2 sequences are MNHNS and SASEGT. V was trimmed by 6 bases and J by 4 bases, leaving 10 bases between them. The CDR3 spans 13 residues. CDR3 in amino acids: CASSGGWNQPQHF. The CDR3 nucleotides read TGTGCCAGCAGCGGCGGATGGAATCAGCCCCAGCATTTT.

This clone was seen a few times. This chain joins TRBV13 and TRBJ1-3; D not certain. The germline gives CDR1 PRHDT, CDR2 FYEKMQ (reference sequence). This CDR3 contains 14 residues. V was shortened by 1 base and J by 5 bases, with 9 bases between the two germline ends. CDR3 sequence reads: CASSLVESRNTIYF. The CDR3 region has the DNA TGTGCCAGCAGCTTAGTTGAGAGTAGAAACACCATATATTTT.

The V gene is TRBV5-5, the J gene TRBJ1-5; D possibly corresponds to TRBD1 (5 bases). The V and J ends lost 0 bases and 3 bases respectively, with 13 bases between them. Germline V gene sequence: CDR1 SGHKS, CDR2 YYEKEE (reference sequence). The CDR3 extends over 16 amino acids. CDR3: CASSLAGGIDNQPQHF. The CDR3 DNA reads TGTGCCAGCAGCTTGGCCGGGGGGATCGACAATCAGCCCCAGCATTTT.

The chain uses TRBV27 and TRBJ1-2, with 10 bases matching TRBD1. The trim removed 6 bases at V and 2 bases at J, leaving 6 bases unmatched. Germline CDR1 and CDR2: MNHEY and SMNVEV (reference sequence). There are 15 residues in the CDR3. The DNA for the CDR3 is TGTGCCAGCAGGGACGCGGACAGGGGGAACTATGGCTACACCTTC. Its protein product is CASRDADRGNYGYTF.

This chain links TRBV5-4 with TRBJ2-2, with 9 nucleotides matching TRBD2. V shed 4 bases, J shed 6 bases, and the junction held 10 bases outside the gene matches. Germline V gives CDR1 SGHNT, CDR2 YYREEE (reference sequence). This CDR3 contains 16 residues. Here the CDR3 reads CASSTNGRGGPGELFF. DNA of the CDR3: TGTGCCAGCAGCACGAATGGGCGGGGGGGCCCCGGGGAGCTGTTTTTT.

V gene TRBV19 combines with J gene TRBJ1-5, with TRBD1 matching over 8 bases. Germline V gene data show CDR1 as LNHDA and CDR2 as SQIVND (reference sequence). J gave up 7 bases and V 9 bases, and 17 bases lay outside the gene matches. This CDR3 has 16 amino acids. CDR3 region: CASTTLSGQGRQPQHF. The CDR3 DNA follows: TGTGCCAGCACAACCCTTTCCGGACAGGGTCGCCAGCCCCAGCATTTT.